This T cell receptor (beta chain) was documented in a study of T cells in Graves' hyperthyroidism and ophthalmopathy. Regarding the study as a whole: The model predicted ophthalmopathy a median approximately 6.3 months before onset. Most clonotypes expanded in thyroid above 0.001 were likewise present in blood.

Researchers amplified the TCR beta CDR3 regions from RNA transcripts. Carried out on the TCR CDR3, a first-round RT-PCR used the HTBI primer set. Each CDR3 protein is one row after TCRdb ran MiXCR on the multiplex PCR reads. The table has roughly 570,000 distinct CDR3 sequences, around 42% seen once. Of note for this clonotype: Its antigen is unknown. At one of its ends the junction is not consistent with the germline gene, which may arise from a read error.

Germline assignment: CDR1 SGHAT and CDR2 FQNNGV. There are 12 residues in the CDR3. This receptor was taken from an adult woman with Graves' disease, either hyperthyroidism or ophthalmopathy (not recorded which). The sequencing input was peripheral blood or thyroid tissue (not recorded which). The chain couples TRBV11-2 to TRBJ1-5; D perhaps matches TRBD1 (5 bases). CDR3 sequence (DNA): TGTGCCAGCAGCTTAGTGGGGCAGCCCCGGCATTTT. Its protein is CASSLVGQPRHF.